Following are 19 T cell receptor beta chains from one sample sequenced in a study of shared clonotypes between healthy human individuals. Clones were sequenced by immunoSEQ multiplex PCR, and TCRdb holds only the in-frame ones, with some missing. The repertoire holds about 490,000 clones, with approximately 84% as singletons. Specimen: PBMCs. The receptors were sampled from a middle-aged woman in good health. Some clones in this sample may be carry-over from other donors' samples.

The V gene is TRBV29-1, the J gene TRBJ2-5; the D gene is possibly TRBD1 (5 bases). The CDR3 has 12 amino acids. The germline V gene encodes CDR1 SQVTM and CDR2 ANQGSEA. Trimming shortened V by 6 bases and J by 1 base, and 9 bases separated the two germline ends. The CDR3 region has the DNA TGCAGCGTCCTGGGGCTCCAAGAGACCCAGTACTTC. Its translation is CSVLGLQETQYF.

The rearrangement uses TRBV2 and TRBJ2-1, with D maybe TRBD2 (6 bases). Germline loops: CDR1 SNHLY, CDR2 FYNNEI. Trimming removed 4 bases at V and 8 bases at J, with 21 bases between. The CDR3 runs to 16 residues. CDR3 in DNA: TGTGCCAGCAGTGGCGGGGCCCTAGCGCCGCGTGATGAGCAGTTCTTC. Protein product: CASSGGALAPRDEQFF.

The chain has TRBV18 and TRBJ2-5, with 8 bases lining up with TRBD2. CDR3 size: 16 residues. The V gene's germline CDR1 is KGHSH and CDR2 LQKENI. J was trimmed by 1 base and V by 0 bases; bases with no gene match: 4. CDR3 coding DNA: TGTGCCAGCTCACCACCGTCGGGGGGGGTCCAAGAGACCCAGTACTTC. Its protein is CASSPPSGGVQETQYF.

J is TRBJ2-7 and V is TRBV5-6, with 15 bases that match TRBD2. Germline CDR1 and CDR2: SGHDT and YYEEEE. V was pared by 3 bases and J by 5 bases, with 6 bases of the junction left unmatched. The CDR3 spans 16 residues. CDR3 sequence reads: CASSWTSGRAIHEQYF. CDR3 bases: TGTGCCAGCAGCTGGACTAGCGGGAGGGCCATCCACGAGCAGTACTTC.

To note about this clone: A far bigger clonotype differs at one base, so this is likely a read error. This CDR3 is also generated by other DNA sequences in the sample. Written as DNA, the CDR3 is TGTGCCAGCAGCGTTGACAGGGGATCCTACGAGCAGTACTTC. Its translation is CASSVDRGSYEQYF. The chain has TRBV7-9 and TRBJ2-7; 8 bases match TRBD1. Germline-derived CDR1 and CDR2 are SEHNR and FQNEAQ (reference sequence). Unmatched junction bases numbered 4, after V lost 5 bases and J lost 1 base. This CDR3 region has 14 residues.

Concerning this clone itself: A far larger clone is only one base removed, so a read error is likely. This is likely a read error, given that the CDR3 carries no conserved phenylalanine or tryptophan at its end. The chain couples TRBV30 to TRBJ2-7; D tentatively fits TRBD1 or TRBD2 (5 bases each). Germline V gene lookup returns CDR1 GTSNPN and CDR2 SVGIG (reference sequence). CDR3 length: 13 residues. V lost 7 bases and J lost 3, with 16 bases in between. CDR3 sequence: CASPGPSIYEQYL. The CDR3 DNA is TGTGCCTCGCCGGGACCGTCCATCTACGAGCAGTACCTC.

The chain links TRBV2 to TRBJ2-7, with D possibly matching TRBD1 (6 bases). V lost 3 bases and J 4 bases, leaving 13 bases between the germline ends. Germline CDR1 reads SNHLY; CDR2 reads FYNNEI. The CDR3 extends over 14 amino acids. The CDR3 region is CASSEGRGLYEQYF. DNA for the CDR3: TGTGCCAGCAGTGAGGGCAGGGGTCTATACGAGCAGTACTTC.

This clone has a handful of counts. The chain is built from TRBV14 and TRBJ2-5; D unclear. The CDR3 consists of 11 residues. Trimming pared 4 bases from V and 4 bases from J, leaving 4 bases between. The germline gives CDR1 SGHDN, CDR2 FVKESK. CDR3: CASSRTETQYF. Written as DNA, the CDR3 is TGTGCCAGCAGCCGAACAGAGACCCAGTACTTC.

The chain carries TRBV2 and TRBJ2-3; TRBD2 matches at 9 bases. V dropped 3 bases and J dropped 2; count of bases not matched to a gene: 3. Germline V gene lookup returns CDR1 SNHLY and CDR2 FYNNEI. The CDR3 spans 15 residues. As DNA, the CDR3 is TGTGCCAGCAGTGATTTAGCGGGAGACACAGATACGCAGTATTTT. Encoded protein: CASSDLAGDTDTQYF.

This clone occurred a few times. The chain couples TRBV5-4 to TRBJ1-1; D is unresolved. CDR1 SGHNT and CDR2 YYREEE come from the germline V gene (reference sequence). Trimming took off 0 bases at V and 8 bases at J, with 14 bases between the two ends. The CDR3 has 14 amino acids. This CDR3 is CASSLASGVAEAFF. The CDR3, as DNA: TGTGCCAGCAGCTTGGCAAGCGGGGTAGCGGAAGCTTTCTTT.

This clone appeared many times. This specimen includes other DNA sequences encoding the same CDR3. V usage is TRBV9 and J usage is TRBJ2-7; a possible D gene is TRBD1 (5 bases). CDR3 length equals 15 residues. V dropped 3 bases and J dropped 6 bases, with 19 bases sitting between them. CDR1 and CDR2 (germline): SGDLS, YYNGEE. The CDR3 bases are TGTGCCAGCAGCGCACAATTCGACAGTAACGGCGAGCAGTACTTC. It encodes CASSAQFDSNGEQYF.

V usage is TRBV9 and J usage is TRBJ2-1; 11 nucleotides agree with TRBD2. J gave up 2 bases and V 0 bases, and 1 base lay outside the gene matches. Germline CDR1 reads SGDLS; CDR2 reads YYNGEE. The CDR3 runs 16 residues. CDR3 in amino acids: CASSVGLAGTYNEQFF. CDR3 bases: TGTGCCAGCAGCGTAGGACTAGCGGGAACCTACAATGAGCAGTTCTTC.

The chain employs TRBV18 and TRBJ1-5, with TRBD1 as a possible D gene (5 bases). Trimming pared 3 bases from V and 5 bases from J, leaving 14 bases between. Germline CDR1 and CDR2: KGHSH and LQKENI. The CDR3 extends over 15 amino acids. CDR3 amino acids: CASSPLGGVDQPQHF. The DNA of the CDR3 is TGTGCCAGCTCACCCCTTGGGGGAGTTGATCAGCCCCAGCATTTT. Combining the CDR3 with reference TRBV18 and TRBJ1-5 gives the whole variable domain NAGVMQNPRHLVRRRGQEARLRCSPMKGHSHVYWYRQLPEEGLKFMVYLQKENIIDESGMPKERFSAEFPKEGPSILRIQQVVRGDSAAYFCASSPLGGVDQPQHFGDGTRLSIL.

In regard to this clone: The junction does not match germline at one end; this may be a read error. The gene calls are TRBV6-5 and TRBJ1-1; D ambiguous. The CDR3 loop spans 12 amino acids. Germline CDR1 and CDR2: MNHEY and SVGAGI. The CDR3 DNA reads TGTGCCAGCATAGCATTACCCGGCCGGGCTCTCTTT. Protein: CASIALPGRALF.

The V gene is TRBV5-1, the J gene TRBJ2-2; TRBD1 matches 7 bases. Per germline, CDR1 SGHRS and CDR2 YFSETQ. This CDR3 has 16 amino acids. J gave up 1 base and V 2 bases, and 5 bases lay outside the gene matches. The CDR3 nucleotides read TGCGCCAGCAGCTTACTGGGACAGATGAACACCGGGGAGCTGTTTTTT. Residues: CASSLLGQMNTGELFF. Filled out from reference TRBV5-1 and TRBJ2-2, the complete variable domain reads KAGVTQTPRYLIKTRGQQVTLSCSPISGHRSVSWYQQTPGQGLQFLFEYFSETQRNKGNFPGRFSGRQFSNSRSEMNVSTLELGDSALYLCASSLLGQMNTGELFFGEGSRLTVL.

The chain combines TRBV5-4 with TRBJ2-2, with D perhaps matching TRBD1 (6 bases). The germline V gene encodes CDR1 SGHNT and CDR2 YYREEE (reference sequence). The CDR3 length is 15 residues. V dropped 2 bases and J dropped 8 bases, with 16 bases sitting between them. The CDR3 sequence: CASSFDQGIAGELFF. For the CDR3, the DNA is TGTGCCAGCAGCTTCGATCAGGGGATTGCTGGGGAGCTGTTTTTT. Using reference TRBV5-4 and TRBJ2-2 for the parts outside the CDR3, the full variable domain is ETGVTQSPTHLIKTRGQQVTLRCSSQSGHNTVSWYQQALGQGPQFIFQYYREEENGRGNFPPRFSGLQFPNYSSELNVNALELDDSALYLCASSFDQGIAGELFFGEGSRLTVL.

The CDR3 sequence is CASGDRVNYEQYF. Here the CDR3 DNA reads TGTGCCAGCGGGGACAGAGTTAACTACGAGCAGTACTTC. The chain links TRBV14 to TRBJ2-7; 7 bases agree with TRBD1. This CDR3 is built from 13 residues. V trimming: 8 bases; J trimming: 3 bases; junction bases outside the gene matches: 7. Germline V gene lookup returns CDR1 SGHDN and CDR2 FVKESK.

This clone was counted a single time. This sequence joins TRBV7-6 and TRBJ1-1; D possibly corresponds to TRBD1 (5 bases). The CDR3 covers 15 residues. Germline values: CDR1 SGHVS, CDR2 FNYEAQ. The germline V and J ends were trimmed by 1 base and 1 base, with 10 bases remaining between them. Here the CDR3 reads CASSLGLGRNTEAFF. DNA of the CDR3: TGTGCCAGCAGCTTAGGGCTGGGGCGGAACACTGAAGCTTTCTTT.

Concerning this clone: The likely explanation is a read error, given a far larger clone one base away. In DNA, the CDR3 is TGTGCCATCTCAGGTAGCGGCGAGCAGTACTTC. This translates into CAISGSGEQYF. The chain joins TRBV18 to TRBJ2-5; D is perhaps TRBD2 (6 bases). Matching the DNA end better, TRBJ2-7 makes the J call doubtful. Germline values: CDR1 KGHSH, CDR2 LQKENI. This CDR3 comprises 11 residues.